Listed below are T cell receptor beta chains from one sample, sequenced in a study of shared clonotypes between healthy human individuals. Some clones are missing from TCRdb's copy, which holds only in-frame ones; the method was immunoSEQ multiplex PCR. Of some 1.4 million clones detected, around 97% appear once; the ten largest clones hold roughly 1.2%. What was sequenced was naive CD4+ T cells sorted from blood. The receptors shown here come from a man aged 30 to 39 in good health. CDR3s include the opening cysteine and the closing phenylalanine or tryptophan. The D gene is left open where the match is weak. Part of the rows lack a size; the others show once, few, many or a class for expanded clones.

CASSLEASGSYEQYF | TGTGCCAGCAGCTTGGAGGCTAGCGGTTCCTACGAGCAGTACTTC | TRBV5-6 | . | TRBD2 | TRBJ2-7
CASSVGQINTIYF | TGTGCCAGCAGCGTGGGACAGATAAACACCATATATTTT | TRBV9 | . | TRBD1 | TRBJ1-3
CASSQDRGTYNEQFF | TGCGCCAGCAGCCAAGACAGGGGGACTTACAATGAGCAGTTCTTC | TRBV4-1 | . | . | TRBJ2-1
CASSEIPLGYGYTF | TGTGCCAGCAGTGAAATCCCCCTTGGGTATGGCTACACCTTC | TRBV2 | . | . | TRBJ1-2
CASSLAVVAGSTYEQYF | TGCGCCAGCAGCTTGGCCGTGGTGGCAGGGTCCACCTACGAGCAGTACTTC | TRBV5-1 | . | . | TRBJ2-7
CASSDSGISYEQYF | TGTGCCAGCAGCGATAGCGGGATCTCCTACGAGCAGTACTTC | TRBV2 | . | TRBD2 | TRBJ2-7
CSVERTGGRNTEAFF | TGCAGCGTTGAGAGGACAGGGGGCCGGAACACTGAAGCTTTCTTT | TRBV29-1 | . | TRBD1 | TRBJ1-1
CAISDRDQPQHF | TGTGCCATCAGTGATCGGGATCAGCCCCAGCATTTT | TRBV10-3 | . | . | TRBJ1-5
CASSPRGGVDTEAFF | TGTGCCAGCAGCCCAAGGGGCGGGGTGGACACTGAAGCTTTCTTT | TRBV9 | . | . | TRBJ1-1
CASSRWGLEGEQYF | TGTGCCAGCTCTAGGTGGGGACTAGAGGGCGAGCAGTACTTC | TRBV28 | . | TRBD2 | TRBJ2-7
CASSEIGARGYGYTF | TGTGCCAGCAGTGAGATCGGGGCGCGCGGCTATGGCTACACCTTC | TRBV2 | . | . | TRBJ1-2
CASRMAGNTGELFF | TGCGCCAGCAGAATGGCGGGGAACACCGGGGAGCTGTTTTTT | TRBV5-1 | . | . | TRBJ2-2
CASSADVGEQYF | TGTGCCAGCAGCGCGGATGTGGGCGAGCAGTACTTC | TRBV9 | . | . | TRBJ2-7
CASSEGAADTQYF | TGTGCCAGCAGTGAAGGAGCGGCAGATACGCAGTATTTT | TRBV6-1 | . | . | TRBJ2-3
CASSDSTRNYGYTF | TGTGCCAGCAGTGACTCGACAAGAAACTATGGCTACACCTTC | TRBV6-4 | once | . | TRBJ1-2
CASSRGEAEAFF | TGCGCCAGCAGTAGGGGCGAGGCTGAAGCTTTCTTT | TRBV5-1 | . | . | TRBJ1-1
CASSEDSISSYNEQFF | TGTGCCAGCAGCGAGGACTCCATTTCCTCCTACAATGAGCAGTTCTTC | TRBV9 | . | . | TRBJ2-1
CASSFRRDSSYEQYF | TGTGCCAGCAGCTTCCGTCGGGACTCTTCCTACGAGCAGTACTTC | TRBV6-6 | . | . | TRBJ2-7
CASSRLPSGQTYSGELFF | TGCGCCAGCAGCCGTCTTCCTTCTGGACAGACGTATAGCGGGGAGCTGTTTTTT | TRBV5-1 | . | . | TRBJ2-2
CASSQPNTGELFF | TGCGCCAGCAGCCAACCAAACACCGGGGAGCTGTTTTTT | TRBV4-1 | . | . | TRBJ2-2
CASSQDQAGHRPQYF | TGCGCCAGCAGCCAAGATCAGGCCGGACATAGGCCCCAGTACTTC | TRBV4-1 | once | . | TRBJ2-5
CASSHLQGWGTDTQYF | TGTGCCAGCAGCCACTTACAGGGATGGGGAACAGATACGCAGTATTTT | TRBV14 | . | . | TRBJ2-3
CAISEATEAFF | TGTGCCATCAGTGAGGCGACTGAAGCTTTCTTT | TRBV10-3 | . | . | TRBJ1-1
CASSLAGGRQETQYF | TGTGCCAGCAGCTTAGCGGGAGGCCGTCAAGAGACCCAGTACTTC | TRBV7-9 | . | . | TRBJ2-5
CASSESGVGELFF | TGCGCCAGCAGTGAGTCGGGGGTCGGGGAGCTGTTTTTT | TRBV10-1 | . | . | TRBJ2-2
CASRRGARSREQYF | TGTGCCAGCAGGCGTGGGGCCCGTTCGCGGGAGCAGTACTTC | TRBV7-2 | once | . | TRBJ2-7
CASSRTQFGLAGDYEQYF | TGTGCCAGCAGCCGCACCCAATTCGGACTAGCGGGGGACTACGAGCAGTACTTC | TRBV7-8 | . | TRBD2 | TRBJ2-7
CASSEAENPIDSLRGYTF | TGTGCCAGCAGTGAAGCGGAGAACCCAATAGACAGCCTCCGTGGCTACACCTTC | TRBV6-1 | . | . | TRBJ1-2
CASRPAPLETQYF | TGTGCCAGCAGGCCCGCCCCCCTGGAGACCCAGTACTTC | TRBV6-5 | . | . | TRBJ2-5
CASGWDSKETQYF | TGCGCCAGCGGCTGGGACAGTAAAGAGACCCAGTACTTC | TRBV10-2 | . | TRBD1 | TRBJ2-5
CASSSTAYEQYF | TGTGCCAGCAGTTCGACGGCCTACGAGCAGTACTTC | TRBV28 | . | . | TRBJ2-7
CAITGRPGELFF | TGTGCCATCACAGGGAGGCCCGGGGAGCTGTTTTTT | TRBV28 | . | . | TRBJ2-2